These 19 T cell receptor beta chains originate from one sample sequenced in a study of cytomegalovirus exposure and HLA in healthy donors. A multiplex PCR was run with 60 Vbeta primers and 13 Jbeta primers. Assay: immunoSEQ multiplex PCR; the TCRdb copy retains only in-frame clones and omits some. In total, the table holds 140,000 to 150,000 clones. The sample consisted of PBMCs. The receptors were sampled from a male donor in good health and CMV-seronegative.

As regards this clone: Distinct nucleotide sequences in the sample also encode this CDR3. V usage is TRBV20-1 and J usage is TRBJ2-1; D is perhaps TRBD2 (6 bases). This CDR3 is built from 11 residues. The germline CDR1 and CDR2 sequences are DFQATT and SNEGSKA (reference sequence). Trimming removed 5 bases at V and 7 bases at J, with 9 bases between. The CDR3 spells CSARRGNEQFF. CDR3 in DNA: TGCAGTGCTCGGAGGGGAAATGAGCAGTTCTTC.

The chain is built from TRBV20-1 and TRBJ2-7; D gene uncertain. Trimming stripped 6 bases from V and 3 bases from J, with 9 bases between. The germline V gene has CDR1 DFQATT and CDR2 SNEGSKA (reference sequence). CDR3 size: 11 residues. CDR3 protein: CSANELYEQYF. For the CDR3, the DNA is TGCAGTGCAAACGAACTCTACGAGCAGTACTTC.

The chain combines TRBV5-8 with TRBJ1-2; D unclear. This CDR3 has 13 amino acids. V was trimmed by 0 bases and J by 4 bases, leaving 7 bases between them. Germline V gives CDR1 SGHTS, CDR2 YDEGEE. The chain's CDR3 is CASSLARLYGYTF. Written as DNA, the CDR3 is TGTGCCAGCAGCTTGGCCAGGCTCTATGGCTACACCTTC.

About this clone: Different DNA sequences within this sample yield the same CDR3. The V call is TRBV30, the J call TRBJ2-7; D is unresolved. The CDR3 totals 12 residues. Germline CDR1 and CDR2: GTSNPN and SVGIG (reference sequence). Trimming took 5 bases from V and 1 from J, leaving 9 bases between them. This CDR3 is CAWSVSSYEQYF. The CDR3 DNA reads TGTGCCTGGTCGGTATCGTCCTACGAGCAGTACTTC.

The genes are TRBV28 and TRBJ2-3, with 10 bases identical to TRBD2. V lost 5 bases, J lost 4 bases, and 9 bases stayed unmatched. The germline V gene encodes CDR1 MDHEN and CDR2 SYDVKM. This CDR3 is built from 16 residues. The CDR3 region is CASSPIAGGSSDTQYF. For the CDR3, the DNA is TGTGCCAGCAGTCCAATAGCGGGGGGTTCATCAGATACGCAGTATTTT.

The V and J genes are TRBV6-1 and TRBJ2-1; D not certain. The CDR3 extends over 12 amino acids. From germline, CDR1 is MNHNS and CDR2 SASEGT. Deletions cut 2 bases from V and 8 bases from J, with 7 bases between. The CDR3 nucleotides read TGTGCCAGCAGTGAACTAGGAGATGAGCAGTTCTTC. Protein: CASSELGDEQFF.

The rearrangement joins TRBV4-2 to TRBJ2-5; 7 bases align to TRBD2. The germline gives CDR1 LGHNA, CDR2 YNFKEQ. V dropped 0 bases and J dropped 5; count of bases not matched to a gene: 6. This CDR3 is 15 amino acids long. The CDR3 region is CASSQEGGAGETQYF. In DNA form, the CDR3 reads TGTGCCAGCAGCCAAGAGGGAGGGGCGGGGGAGACCCAGTACTTC.

The chain recombines TRBV18 with TRBJ2-7, with 12 bases matching TRBD1. The CDR3 sequence is 14 residues long. Germline trimming cut 2 bases from V and 6 bases from J; bases unmatched to any gene: 2. The germline V gene encodes CDR1 KGHSH and CDR2 LQKENI. CDR3: CASSPGTGGSEQYF. CDR3 in DNA: TGTGCCAGCTCACCAGGGACAGGGGGCTCCGAGCAGTACTTC.

V usage is TRBV12-5 and J usage is TRBJ1-1; 7 positions match TRBD1. J gave up 5 bases and V 6 bases, and 6 bases lay outside the gene matches. The CDR3 has 13 residues. Germline CDR1 is LGHNT and CDR2 is FRNRAP. The CDR3 reads CASGTGKLTEAFF. CDR3 DNA: TGTGCTAGTGGGACAGGGAAGTTGACTGAAGCTTTCTTT. The whole variable domain, remainder taken from reference TRBV12-5 and TRBJ1-1, is DARVTQTPRHKVTEMGQEVTMRCQPILGHNTVFWYRQTMMQGLELLAYFRNRAPLDDSGMPKDRFSAEMPDATLATLKIQPSEPRDSAVYFCASGTGKLTEAFFGQGTRLTVV.

The rearrangement joins TRBV5-1 to TRBJ1-5; D uncertain. V was cut by 1 base and J by 0 bases, with 8 bases left in between. CDR3 length: 15 residues. CDR1 and CDR2 from the germline V gene are SGHRS and YFSETQ. CDR3 in DNA: TGCGCCAGCAGCTTGAATCCCAGTAGCAATCAGCCCCAGCATTTT. Its protein is CASSLNPSSNQPQHF.

The chain carries TRBV29-1 and TRBJ2-5, with D perhaps matching TRBD2 (6 bases). The V gene lost 6 bases and the J gene lost 2 bases, with 10 bases spanning the gap. In germline, CDR1 is SQVTM, CDR2 ANQGSEA. The CDR3 has 12 amino acids. CDR3 sequence: CSVPTRQETQYF. The CDR3 nucleotides are TGCAGCGTCCCGACTAGACAAGAGACCCAGTACTTC.

About this clone itself: Other DNA sequences of this sample code for an identical CDR3. V and J are TRBV4-1 and TRBJ1-1, with 10 bases lining up with TRBD1. The V and J ends lost 4 bases and 8 bases, in that order; junction bases with no gene match: 4. The length of the CDR3 is 13 residues. Germline loops: CDR1 MGHRA, CDR2 YSYEKL. CDR3 nucleotide sequence: TGCGCCAGCAGCCGGGACAGGGGAACCGAAGCTTTCTTT. The encoded protein is CASSRDRGTEAFF.

J is TRBJ1-6 and V is TRBV19; possible D gene TRBD1, 6 bases. The CDR3 runs 14 residues. Trimming took 6 bases from V and 7 from J, leaving 13 bases between them. Germline V gene data show CDR1 as LNHDA and CDR2 as SQIVND (reference sequence). CDR3 loop: CASSRGTQNSPLHF. CDR3 nucleotides: TGTGCCAGTAGCCGTGGGACACAAAATTCACCCCTCCACTTT.

This chain links TRBV19 with TRBJ2-1; TRBD1 might be the D (5 bases). From germline, CDR1 is LNHDA and CDR2 SQIVND (reference sequence). CDR3 length: 15 residues. V shed 3 bases and J shed 5 bases, with 14 bases lying between them. The CDR3 reads CASSIYQGMNNEQFF. The CDR3 nucleotides are TGTGCCAGTAGTATCTACCAGGGAATGAACAATGAGCAGTTCTTC.

The CDR3 DNA sequence: TGTGCCAGCAGTGAGAGTCGACGGGGAGGCACTGAAGCTTTCTTT. This gives the protein CASSESRRGGTEAFF. The chain recombines TRBV6-1 with TRBJ1-1; D remains ambiguous. The CDR3 spans 15 residues. The germline CDR1 and CDR2 sequences are MNHNS and SASEGT. V was trimmed by 3 bases and J by 4 bases, leaving 15 bases between them.

The CDR3 DNA follows: TGTGCCAGTTCTATGGACAGGGGTAGGCCCCAGCATTTT. Residues: CASSMDRGRPQHF. The V and J genes are TRBV19 and TRBJ1-5, with 9 bases that match TRBD1. Germline V CDR1 and CDR2: LNHDA, SQIVND (reference sequence). V lost 8 bases and J lost 9; bases outside the gene matches: 8. The CDR3 extends over 13 amino acids.

The chain is built from TRBV28 and TRBJ1-1; D unclear. In germline, CDR1 is MDHEN, CDR2 SYDVKM. Between the trimmed V and J ends, which lost 3 bases and 0 bases, there was a span of 8 bases. CDR3 length: 14 amino acids. CDR3 region: CASSLASMNTEAFF. The DNA of the CDR3 is TGTGCCAGCAGTTTGGCCAGTATGAACACTGAAGCTTTCTTT.

As concerns this clone: The junction departs from the called germline gene at one end, perhaps through a read error. The rearrangement uses TRBV18 and TRBJ2-5, with TRBD1 matching 10 bases. Germline loops: CDR1 KGHSH, CDR2 LQKENI. The CDR3 covers 12 residues. The CDR3 bases are TGTGCCAGCTCACCACTCCGGGGACAGGGGCACTTC. Its protein product is CASSPLRGQGHF.

This chain uses TRBV18 with TRBJ1-5, with a tentative D call TRBD1 (5 bases). CDR1 is KGHSH, CDR2 LQKENI, per germline. This CDR3 contains 12 residues. V was cut by 6 bases and J by 5 bases, with 8 bases left in between. DNA for the CDR3: TGTGCCAGCTCTAGGGGTTATCAGCCCCAGCATTTT. This encodes CASSRGYQPQHF.